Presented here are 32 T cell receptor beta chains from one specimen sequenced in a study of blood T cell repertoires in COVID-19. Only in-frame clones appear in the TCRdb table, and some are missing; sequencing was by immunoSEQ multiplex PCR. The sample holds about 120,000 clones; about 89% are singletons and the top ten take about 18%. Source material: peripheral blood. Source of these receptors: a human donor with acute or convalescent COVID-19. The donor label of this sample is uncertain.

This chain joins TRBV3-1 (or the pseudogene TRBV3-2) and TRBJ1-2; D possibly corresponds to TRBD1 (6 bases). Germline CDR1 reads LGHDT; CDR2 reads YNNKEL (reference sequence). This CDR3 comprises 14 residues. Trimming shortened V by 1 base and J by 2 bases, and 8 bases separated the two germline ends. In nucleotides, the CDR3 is TGTGCCAGCAGCCAAGGCCAGGGGAACTATGGCTACACCTTC. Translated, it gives CASSQGQGNYGYTF.

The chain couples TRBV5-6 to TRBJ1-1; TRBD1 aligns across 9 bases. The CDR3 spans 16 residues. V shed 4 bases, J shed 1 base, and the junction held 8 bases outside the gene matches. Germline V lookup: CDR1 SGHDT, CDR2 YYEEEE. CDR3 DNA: TGTGCCAGCAGCCCGACGACAGGGGGGTGGAACACTGAAGCTTTCTTT. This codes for CASSPTTGGWNTEAFF. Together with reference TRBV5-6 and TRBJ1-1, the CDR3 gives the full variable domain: DAGVTQSPTHLIKTRGQQVTLRCSPKSGHDTVSWYQQALGQGPQFIFQYYEEEERQRGNFPDRFSGHQFPNYSSELNVNALLLGDSALYLCASSPTTGGWNTEAFFGQGTRLTVV.

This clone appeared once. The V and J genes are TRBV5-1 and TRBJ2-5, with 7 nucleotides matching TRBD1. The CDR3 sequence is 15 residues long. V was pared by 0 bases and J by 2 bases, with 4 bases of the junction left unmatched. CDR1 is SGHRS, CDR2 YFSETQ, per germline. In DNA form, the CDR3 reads TGCGCCAGCAGCTTGGGGGGACAGACTCAAGAGACCCAGTACTTC. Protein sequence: CASSLGGQTQETQYF. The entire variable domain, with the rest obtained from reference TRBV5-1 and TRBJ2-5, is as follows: KAGVTQTPRYLIKTRGQQVTLSCSPISGHRSVSWYQQTPGQGLQFLFEYFSETQRNKGNFPGRFSGRQFSNSRSEMNVSTLELGDSALYLCASSLGGQTQETQYFGPGTRLLVL.

The DNA for the CDR3 is TGTGCCAGCAGCTTACTAGCGGGAGGTTTAAACAATGAGCAGTTCTTC. Protein sequence: CASSLLAGGLNNEQFF. The chain has TRBV7-3 and TRBJ2-1; 11 bases are a match to TRBD2. Germline loops: CDR1 SGHTA, CDR2 FQGTGA. V shed 2 bases, J shed 5 bases, and the junction held 5 bases outside the gene matches. CDR3 size: 16 residues.

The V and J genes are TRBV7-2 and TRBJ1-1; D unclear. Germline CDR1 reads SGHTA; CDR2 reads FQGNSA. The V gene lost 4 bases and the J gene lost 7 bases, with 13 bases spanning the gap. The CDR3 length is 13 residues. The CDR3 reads CASSSTRGDEAFF. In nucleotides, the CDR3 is TGTGCCAGCAGCTCGACGCGGGGAGATGAAGCTTTCTTT.

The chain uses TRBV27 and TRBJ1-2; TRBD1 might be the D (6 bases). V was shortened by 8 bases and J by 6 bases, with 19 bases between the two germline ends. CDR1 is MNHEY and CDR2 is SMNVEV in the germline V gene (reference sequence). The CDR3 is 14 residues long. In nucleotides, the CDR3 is TGTGCCAGCGGAAAAGGGGGATGGAAGGATGGCTACACCTTC. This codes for CASGKGGWKDGYTF.

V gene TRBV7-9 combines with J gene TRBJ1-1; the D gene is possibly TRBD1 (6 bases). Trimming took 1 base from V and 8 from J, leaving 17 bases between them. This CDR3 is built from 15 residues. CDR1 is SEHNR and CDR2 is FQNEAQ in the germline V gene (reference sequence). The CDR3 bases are TGTGCCAGCAGCTTAGATGGGACACCAAACCGGGAAGCTTTCTTT. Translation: CASSLDGTPNREAFF.

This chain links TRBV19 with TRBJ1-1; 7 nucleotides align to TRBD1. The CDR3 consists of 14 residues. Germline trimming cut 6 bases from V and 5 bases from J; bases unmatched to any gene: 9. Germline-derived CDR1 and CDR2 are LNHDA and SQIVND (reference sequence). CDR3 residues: CASRTRQGRTEAFF. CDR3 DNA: TGTGCCAGTAGGACTAGACAGGGAAGAACTGAAGCTTTCTTT.

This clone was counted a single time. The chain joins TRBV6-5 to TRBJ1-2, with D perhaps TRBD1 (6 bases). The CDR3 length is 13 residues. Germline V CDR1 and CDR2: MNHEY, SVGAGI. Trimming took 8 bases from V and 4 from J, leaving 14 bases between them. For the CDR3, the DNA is TGTGCCAGCGGGGACACCCAAATCTATGGCTACACCTTC. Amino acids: CASGDTQIYGYTF.

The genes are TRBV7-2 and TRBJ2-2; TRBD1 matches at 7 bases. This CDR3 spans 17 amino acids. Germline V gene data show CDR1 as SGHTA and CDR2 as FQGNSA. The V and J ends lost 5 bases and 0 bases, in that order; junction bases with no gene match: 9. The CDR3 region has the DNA TGTGCCAGCAGCAGGGACAGTCTGTTTTCGAACACCGGGGAGCTGTTTTTT. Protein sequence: CASSRDSLFSNTGELFF.

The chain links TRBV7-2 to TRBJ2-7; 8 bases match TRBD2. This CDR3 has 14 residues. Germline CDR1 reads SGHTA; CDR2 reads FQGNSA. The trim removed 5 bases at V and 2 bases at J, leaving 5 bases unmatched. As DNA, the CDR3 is TGTGCCAGCAGCCGGGGGGGTTTTACCTACGAGCAGTACTTC. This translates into CASSRGGFTYEQYF.

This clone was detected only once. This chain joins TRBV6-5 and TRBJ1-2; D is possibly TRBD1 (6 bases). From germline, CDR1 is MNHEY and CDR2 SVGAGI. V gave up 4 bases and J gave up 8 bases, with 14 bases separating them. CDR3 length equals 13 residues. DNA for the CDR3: TGTGCCAGCAGTTTCCGACAGGAGTCGGGCTACACCTTC. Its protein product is CASSFRQESGYTF.

The chain's CDR3 is CASSSVTLGGTEAFF. The CDR3 DNA follows: TGTGCCAGCAGCTCGGTGACCCTTGGAGGCACTGAAGCTTTCTTT. This sequence joins TRBV5-6 and TRBJ1-1, with no clear D. V was cut by 3 bases and J by 4 bases, with 16 bases left in between. This CDR3 region has 15 residues. Germline V gene data show CDR1 as SGHDT and CDR2 as YYEEEE.

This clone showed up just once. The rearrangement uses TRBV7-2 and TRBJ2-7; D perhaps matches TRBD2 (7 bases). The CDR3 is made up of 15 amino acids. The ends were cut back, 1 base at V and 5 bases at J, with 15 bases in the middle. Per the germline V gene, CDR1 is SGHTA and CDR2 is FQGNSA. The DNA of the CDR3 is TGTGCCAGCAGCTTAGGGGGGGGCGGGCGGAACGAGCAGTACTTC. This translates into CASSLGGGGRNEQYF.

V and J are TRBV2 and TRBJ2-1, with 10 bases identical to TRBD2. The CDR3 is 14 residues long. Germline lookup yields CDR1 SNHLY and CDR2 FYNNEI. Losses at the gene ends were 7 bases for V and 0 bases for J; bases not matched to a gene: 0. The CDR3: CASTSGSSYNEQFF. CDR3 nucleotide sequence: TGTGCCAGCACTAGCGGGAGCTCCTACAATGAGCAGTTCTTC.

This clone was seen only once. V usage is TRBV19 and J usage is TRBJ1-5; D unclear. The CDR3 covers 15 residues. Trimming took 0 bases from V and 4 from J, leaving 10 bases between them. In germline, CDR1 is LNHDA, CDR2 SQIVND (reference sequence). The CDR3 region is CASSIDPGDNQPQHF. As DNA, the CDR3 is TGTGCCAGTAGTATAGATCCGGGAGATAATCAGCCCCAGCATTTT.

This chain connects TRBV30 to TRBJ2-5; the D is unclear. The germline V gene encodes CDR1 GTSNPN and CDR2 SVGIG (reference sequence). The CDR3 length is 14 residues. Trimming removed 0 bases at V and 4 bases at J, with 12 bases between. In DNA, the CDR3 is TGTGCCTGGAGTGTGCCGAACCACGGAGAGACCCAGTACTTC. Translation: CAWSVPNHGETQYF.

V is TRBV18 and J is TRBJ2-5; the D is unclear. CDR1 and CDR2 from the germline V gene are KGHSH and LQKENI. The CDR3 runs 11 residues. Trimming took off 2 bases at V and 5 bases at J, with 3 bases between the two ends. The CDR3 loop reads CASSPEETQYF. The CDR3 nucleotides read TGTGCCAGCTCACCAGAGGAGACCCAGTACTTC.

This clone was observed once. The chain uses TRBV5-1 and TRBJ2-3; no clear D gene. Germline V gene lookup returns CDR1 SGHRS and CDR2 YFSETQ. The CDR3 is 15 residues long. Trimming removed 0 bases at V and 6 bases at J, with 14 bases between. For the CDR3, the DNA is TGCGCCAGCAGCTTGGGGCTGGGCTACACGGATACGCAGTATTTT. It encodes CASSLGLGYTDTQYF.

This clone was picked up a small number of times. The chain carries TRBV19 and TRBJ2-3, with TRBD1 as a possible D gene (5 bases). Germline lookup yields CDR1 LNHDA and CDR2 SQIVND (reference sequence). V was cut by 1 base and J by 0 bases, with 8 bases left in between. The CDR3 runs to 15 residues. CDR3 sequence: CASSIGPGSTDTQYF. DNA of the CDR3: TGTGCCAGTAGTATAGGACCAGGGAGCACAGATACGCAGTATTTT.

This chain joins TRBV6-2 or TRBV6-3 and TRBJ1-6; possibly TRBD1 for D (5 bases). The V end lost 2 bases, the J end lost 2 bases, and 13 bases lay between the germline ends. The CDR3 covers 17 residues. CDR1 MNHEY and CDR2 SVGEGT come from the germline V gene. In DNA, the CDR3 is TGTGCCAGCAGTTACGGCGTGGGGGGGACCTATAATTCACCCCTCCACTTT. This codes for CASSYGVGGTYNSPLHF.

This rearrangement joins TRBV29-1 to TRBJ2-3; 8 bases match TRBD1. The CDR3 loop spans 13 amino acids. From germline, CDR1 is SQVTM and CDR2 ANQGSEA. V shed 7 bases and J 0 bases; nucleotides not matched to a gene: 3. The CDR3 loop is CSGTGSSTDTQYF. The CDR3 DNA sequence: TGCAGCGGGACAGGGTCTAGCACAGATACGCAGTATTTT.

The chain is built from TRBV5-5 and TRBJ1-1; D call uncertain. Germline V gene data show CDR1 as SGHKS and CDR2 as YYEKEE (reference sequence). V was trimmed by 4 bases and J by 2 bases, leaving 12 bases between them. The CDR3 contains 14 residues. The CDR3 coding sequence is TGTGCCAGCAGCCCGAGAGCTTTTAACACTGAAGCTTTCTTT. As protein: CASSPRAFNTEAFF. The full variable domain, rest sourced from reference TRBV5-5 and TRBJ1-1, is DAGVTQSPTHLIKTRGQQVTLRCSPISGHKSVSWYQQVLGQGPQFIFQYYEKEERGRGNFPDRFSARQFPNYSSELNVNALLLGDSALYLCASSPRAFNTEAFFGQGTRLTVV.

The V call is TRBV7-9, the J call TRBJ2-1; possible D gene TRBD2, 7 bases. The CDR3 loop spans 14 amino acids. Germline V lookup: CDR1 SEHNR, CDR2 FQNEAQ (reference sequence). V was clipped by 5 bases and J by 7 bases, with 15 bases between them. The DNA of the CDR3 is TGTGCCAGCAGCCTCCGGGGAGGGGGGAATGAGCAGTTCTTC. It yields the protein CASSLRGGGNEQFF.

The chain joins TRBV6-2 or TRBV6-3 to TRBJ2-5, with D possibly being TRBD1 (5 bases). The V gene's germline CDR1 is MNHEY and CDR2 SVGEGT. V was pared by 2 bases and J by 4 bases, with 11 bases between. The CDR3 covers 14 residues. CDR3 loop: CASSYLGPRETQYF. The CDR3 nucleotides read TGTGCCAGCAGTTACCTGGGGCCCCGAGAGACCCAGTACTTC.

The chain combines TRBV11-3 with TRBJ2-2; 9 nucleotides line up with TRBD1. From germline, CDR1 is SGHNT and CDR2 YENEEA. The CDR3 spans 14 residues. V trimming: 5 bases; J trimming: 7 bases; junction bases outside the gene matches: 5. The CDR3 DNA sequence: TGTGCCAGCAGCCGACAGGGGGTGGTCGGGGAGCTGTTTTTT. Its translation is CASSRQGVVGELFF.

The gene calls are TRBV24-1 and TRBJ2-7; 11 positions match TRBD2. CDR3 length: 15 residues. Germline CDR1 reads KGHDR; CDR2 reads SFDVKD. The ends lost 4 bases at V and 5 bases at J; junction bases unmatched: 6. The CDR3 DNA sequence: TGTGCCACCAGTGAGGGCACTAGCGGGGGCCACGAGCAGTACTTC. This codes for CATSEGTSGGHEQYF.

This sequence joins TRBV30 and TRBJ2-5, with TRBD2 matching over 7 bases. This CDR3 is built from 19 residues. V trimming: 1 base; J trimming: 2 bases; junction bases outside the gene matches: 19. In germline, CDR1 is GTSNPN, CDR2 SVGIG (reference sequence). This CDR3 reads CAWSDETSTAGRPQETQYF. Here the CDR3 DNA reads TGTGCCTGGAGTGACGAAACCTCTACAGCGGGGAGACCTCAAGAGACCCAGTACTTC.

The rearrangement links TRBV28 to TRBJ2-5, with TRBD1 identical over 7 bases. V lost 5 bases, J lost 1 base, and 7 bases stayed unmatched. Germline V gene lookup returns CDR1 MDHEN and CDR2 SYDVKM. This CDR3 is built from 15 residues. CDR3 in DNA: TGTGCCAGCAGTACACCGACAGGGACCCAAGAGACCCAGTACTTC. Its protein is CASSTPTGTQETQYF.

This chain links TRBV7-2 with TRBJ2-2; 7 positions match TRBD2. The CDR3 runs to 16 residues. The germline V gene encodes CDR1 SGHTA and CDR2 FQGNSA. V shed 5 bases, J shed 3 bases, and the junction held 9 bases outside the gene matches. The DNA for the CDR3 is TGTGCCAGCAGCACCGTGGGAGGGTGGGACACCGGGGAGCTGTTTTTT. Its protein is CASSTVGGWDTGELFF.

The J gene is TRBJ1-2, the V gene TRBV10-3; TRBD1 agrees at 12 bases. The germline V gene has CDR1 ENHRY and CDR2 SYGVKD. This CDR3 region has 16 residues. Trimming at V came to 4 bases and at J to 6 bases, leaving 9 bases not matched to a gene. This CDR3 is CAISGRGQGAVDGYTF. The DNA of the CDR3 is TGTGCCATCAGTGGGAGGGGACAGGGGGCAGTAGATGGCTACACCTTC.

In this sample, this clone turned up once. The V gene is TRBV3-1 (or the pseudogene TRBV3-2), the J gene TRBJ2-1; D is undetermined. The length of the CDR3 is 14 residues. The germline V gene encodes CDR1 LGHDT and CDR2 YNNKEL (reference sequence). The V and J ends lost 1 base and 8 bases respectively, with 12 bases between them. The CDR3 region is CASSQAASGDEQFF. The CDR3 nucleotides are TGTGCCAGCAGCCAAGCGGCTAGTGGAGATGAGCAGTTCTTC.